This is a list of T cell receptor beta chains from one sample in a study of CXCR3-negative and CXCR3-positive naive CD8 T cells. From the 5' RACE reads, TCRdb lists one entry per CDR3 protein and no DNA. The sample's table shows 84,000 or so distinct CDR3 sequences. Material for sequencing was naive CXCR3- CD8+ T cells from blood. The receptors derive from a human donor in good health. Some clones in this sample may be carry-over from other donors' samples. The CDR3 runs from the conserved cysteine through the conserved F or W.

TRBJ2-7 | TRBV10-3 | CAIVGLAGGSYEQYF
TRBJ2-7 | TRBV20-1 | CSVASGENYEQYF
TRBJ2-1 | TRBV29-1 | CSVLWQIENLGQFF
TRBJ2-5 | TRBV20-1 | CSASRGLRMKETQYF
TRBJ1-1 | TRBV7-8 | CASSFGLGVQENTEAFF
TRBJ2-4 | TRBV6-2/TRBV6-3 | CASSYSQGPIIQYF
TRBJ2-2 | TRBV6-5 | CASSYSYTGELFF
TRBJ2-5 | TRBV29-1 | CSVEVTSGGEETQYF
TRBJ2-3 | TRBV29-1 | CSVEVAGQYTDTQYF
TRBJ2-5 | TRBV14 | CASSQYRTGGQETQYF
TRBJ2-1 | TRBV7-9 | CASSSTKVAGVANNEQFF
TRBJ2-2 | TRBV25-1 | CASSDPGGELFF
TRBJ2-3 | TRBV29-1 | CSVEDLAGGRDTQYF
TRBJ1-2 | TRBV7-9 | CASSFGGDGYTF
TRBJ2-7 | TRBV20-1 | CSARDPTSGRTYEQYF
TRBJ2-7 | TRBV19 | CASSILGAEYEQYF
TRBJ2-3 | TRBV29-1 | CSVFPRDSGLDTQYF
TRBJ2-7 | TRBV6-2/TRBV6-3 | CASSDPGRIYEQYF
TRBJ2-1 | TRBV5-1 | CASSRTDYYNEQFF
TRBJ2-3 | TRBV29-1 | CSGAGGSVGDTQYF
TRBJ1-2 | TRBV3-1 | CASSQGSRTLYGYTF
TRBJ2-2 | TRBV7-8 | CASSLRSSGSSGTGELFF
TRBJ2-3 | TRBV29-1 | CSVEVKASLSTDTQYF
TRBJ2-3 | TRBV29-1 | CSVVPMAAVSTDTQYF
TRBJ2-1 | TRBV6-2/TRBV6-3 | CASSKYNEQFF
TRBJ2-1 | TRBV2 | CASSEEIGHEQFF
TRBJ2-7 | TRBV14 | CASSHYDRDYEQYF
TRBJ2-6 | TRBV11-1 | CASSLASWKGPGANVLTF